What follows are 6 T cell receptor beta chains derived from one specimen sequenced in a study of CD8 T cells in ankylosing spondylitis. TCRdb reprocessed the 5' RACE reads via MiXCR and lists one record per CDR3 protein. The sample gives some 220,000 distinct CDR3 sequences, about 7.3% of which show up once; 13% to 15% is in the top ten. General observations from the study: Typical of ankylosing spondylitis blood, it appeared, was a TCR beta motif of eight highly homologous variants.

These TCRs' antigens remain unknown. Sequenced: blood, either unsorted or a sorted T cell fraction (not recorded which). The receptors originated from a male donor with ankylosing spondylitis.

Many counts were recorded for this clonotype. The J gene is TRBJ1-1, the V gene TRBV25-1; D is unresolved. CDR1 MGHDK and CDR2 SYGVNS come from the germline V gene. CDR3 length: 12 residues. Deletions cut 8 bases from V and 8 bases from J, with 15 bases between. CDR3 sequence: CASEGPELEAFF. CDR3 coding DNA: TGTGCCAGCGAGGGCCCTGAGTTAGAAGCTTTCTTT.

This chain uses TRBV6-2 or TRBV6-3 with TRBJ1-2; D gene uncertain. The CDR3 has 15 amino acids. V lost 0 bases to trimming and J lost 6 bases, with 14 bases between them. Germline V lookup: CDR1 MNHEY, CDR2 SVGEGT. The DNA of the CDR3 is TGTGCCAGCAGTTACTCCCCAGTCGGCGCGGATGGCTACACCTTC. Its translation: CASSYSPVGADGYTF.

This clonotype was recorded a few times. The chain combines TRBV6-2 or TRBV6-3 with TRBJ2-1; D may be TRBD1 (6 bases). The CDR3 is 14 residues long. V was shortened by 0 bases and J by 6 bases, with 9 bases between the two germline ends. Per the germline V gene, CDR1 is MNHEY and CDR2 is SVGEGT. The CDR3 sequence is CASSYSRGINEQFF. The CDR3, as DNA: TGTGCCAGCAGTTACTCGAGGGGGATCAATGAGCAGTTCTTC.

This clonotype was recorded at least ten times. The chain couples TRBV4-3 to TRBJ1-1, with a weak D call TRBD1 (6 bases). Per the germline V gene, CDR1 is LGHNA and CDR2 is YSLEER. The CDR3 covers 14 residues. V was clipped by 4 bases and J by 1 base, with 10 bases between them. The CDR3 DNA is TGCGCCAGCAGCCCGGGGGCCACGAACACTGAAGCTTTCTTT. It codes for CASSPGATNTEAFF.

At least ten counts were recorded for this clonotype. The V gene is TRBV7-6, the J gene TRBJ2-2; D assignment may be TRBD1 or TRBD2 (6 bases each). The CDR3 totals 13 residues. Germline V lookup: CDR1 SGHVS, CDR2 FNYEAQ. V lost 10 bases and J lost 1, with 10 bases in between. The CDR3 bases are TGTGCCATCGGGGGCGAGAACACCGGGGAGCTGTTTTTT. This gives the protein CAIGGENTGELFF.

This clonotype was observed many times. The rearrangement joins TRBV12-3 or TRBV12-4 to TRBJ1-2, with TRBD1 identical over 7 bases. V lost 5 bases to trimming and J lost 3 bases; unmatched junction nucleotides: 3. The CDR3 spans 13 residues. The CDR3 nucleotides read TGTGCCAGCAGTCCGGGACAGCACTATGGCTACACCTTC. This sequence encodes CASSPGQHYGYTF.